What follows describes a single TCR beta chain. Antigen: not known. This record comes from a study of cytomegalovirus exposure and HLA in healthy donors. Study-wide points: Later, TCR association rates were found to vary by HLA locus, highest for DRB1 and lowest for HLA-C. Across donors, presence/absence analyses took sequencing depth to be roughly uniform. The productive fraction for most TCR beta V segments was about 90% or about 30% in an earlier analysis.

Germline V CDR1 and CDR2: KGHSH, LQKENI. V lost 6 bases to trimming and J lost 2 bases, with 13 bases between them. The CDR3 consists of 14 residues. Use of 60 Vbeta and 13 Jbeta primers characterized the PCR. The protocol was immunoSEQ multiplex PCR, while the TCRdb copy is restricted to in-frame clones and leaves out a portion. The sample has 120,000 or so clones, less than 85% seen once. This receptor was identified in a male donor in good health and CMV-seronegative. J is TRBJ1-1 and V is TRBV18; D might be TRBD1 (5 bases). Sequenced material: PBMCs. The CDR3 sequence is CASSPDNTNTEAFF. In nucleotides, the CDR3 is TGTGCCAGCTCGCCGGACAATACTAACACTGAAGCTTTCTTT.